Each of the 32 T cell receptor beta chains below was sequenced from the same sample in a study of cytomegalovirus exposure and HLA in healthy donors. The PCR ran on 60 Vbeta and 13 Jbeta primers. The table came from immunoSEQ multiplex PCR; TCRdb's copy has only in-frame clones and leaves some out. Here the sample spans approximately 100,000 clones, about 75% being singletons. The sequencing input was PBMCs. The receptors shown here come from a young woman in good health and CMV-seropositive.

The chain joins TRBV10-3 to TRBJ2-1; 9 nucleotides match TRBD2. The germline gives CDR1 ENHRY, CDR2 SYGVKD. The CDR3 sequence is 12 residues long. The junction had 3 bases not matched to a gene; V was cut back by 6 bases and J by 9 bases. The CDR3 loop reads CAIRGTSSEQFF. Here the CDR3 DNA reads TGTGCCATCAGGGGGACTAGCAGTGAGCAGTTCTTC.

The rearrangement joins TRBV7-9 to TRBJ2-5; 8 nucleotides match TRBD1. Germline V CDR1 and CDR2: SEHNR, FQNEAQ (reference sequence). Losses at the gene ends were 5 bases for V and 8 bases for J; bases not matched to a gene: 7. The CDR3 has 13 amino acids. CDR3 protein: CASSLGQGATQYF. The DNA of the CDR3 is TGTGCCAGCAGCCTAGGGCAGGGGGCCACCCAGTACTTC.

The CDR3 DNA reads TGTGCCAGCAGTTTAGCCGGCGGGCCTATGAACACTGAAGCTTTCTTT. It codes for CASSLAGGPMNTEAFF. V is TRBV28 and J is TRBJ1-1, with D uncertain. V was cut by 2 bases and J by 0 bases, with 13 bases left in between. Germline lookup yields CDR1 MDHEN and CDR2 SYDVKM. The CDR3 is 16 amino acids.

The chain has TRBV7-3 and TRBJ2-7, with D uncertain. In germline, CDR1 is SGHTA, CDR2 FQGTGA. The CDR3 spans 16 residues. Trimming cost V 1 base and J 3 bases, with 16 bases left between them. Here the CDR3 reads CASSLNVQKFYYEQYF. The CDR3 region has the DNA TGTGCCAGCAGCTTAAACGTCCAGAAGTTTTACTACGAGCAGTACTTC.

This clone has more than one count but fewer than ten. This sequence joins TRBV6-4 and TRBJ2-2; 13 bases match TRBD2. The CDR3 has 16 amino acids. The V gene end was trimmed by 4 bases and the J gene end by 5 bases; junction bases not matched to a gene: 4. The germline V gene encodes CDR1 MRHNA and CDR2 SNTAGT. In DNA, the CDR3 is TGTGCCAGCAGTGCCCTGGGACTAGCGGGGACCGGGGAGCTGTTTTTT. It encodes CASSALGLAGTGELFF.

In its sample, this clone was seen a few times. This chain connects TRBV25-1 to TRBJ2-7; 9 nucleotides line up with TRBD1. V dropped 3 bases and J dropped 4; count of bases not matched to a gene: 4. From germline, CDR1 is MGHDK and CDR2 SYGVNS. The CDR3 has 14 residues. In DNA, the CDR3 is TGTGCCAGCAGTGAGGGGACAGGGCGGTACGAGCAGTACTTC. Its protein product is CASSEGTGRYEQYF.

V gene TRBV11-2 combines with J gene TRBJ2-1, with TRBD2 matching 13 bases. Per the germline V gene, CDR1 is SGHAT and CDR2 is FQNNGV. J gave up 4 bases and V 4 bases, and 10 bases lay outside the gene matches. CDR3 length: 18 amino acids. CDR3 DNA: TGTGCCAGCAGCTCCCCGAGGGGACTAGCGGGAAGGTACAATGAGCAGTTCTTC. This gives the protein CASSSPRGLAGRYNEQFF.

CDR3 in DNA: TGTGCCAGCAGTTCAGGAGGGACTAGCGCCGTCTACGAGCAGTACTTC. Protein: CASSSGGTSAVYEQYF. V gene TRBV6-6 combines with J gene TRBJ2-7; 10 nucleotides line up with TRBD2. Germline trimming cut 4 bases from V and 3 bases from J; bases unmatched to any gene: 9. CDR1 is MNHNY, CDR2 SVGAGI, per germline (reference sequence). This CDR3 spans 16 amino acids.

The V gene is TRBV28, the J gene TRBJ2-7; 9 nucleotides line up with TRBD1. The ends lost 2 bases at V and 5 bases at J; junction bases unmatched: 1. This CDR3 is 13 amino acids long. Germline CDR1 reads MDHEN; CDR2 reads SYDVKM. CDR3 bases: TGTGCCAGCAGTTTAGGGGACAGGGACGAGCAGTACTTC. Amino acid sequence: CASSLGDRDEQYF. The whole variable domain, remainder taken from reference TRBV28 and TRBJ2-7, is DVKVTQSSRYLVKRTGEKVFLECVQDMDHENMFWYRQDPGLGLRLIYFSYDVKMKEKGDIPEGYSVSREKKERFSLILESASTNQTSMYLCASSLGDRDEQYFGPGTRLTVT.

The chain combines TRBV20-1 with TRBJ2-1, with D tentatively TRBD2 (7 bases). Trimming stripped 8 bases from V and 8 bases from J, with 13 bases between. The germline V gene has CDR1 DFQATT and CDR2 SNEGSKA (reference sequence). The length of the CDR3 is 11 residues. CDR3 residues: CSRGGADEQFF. The CDR3 DNA reads TGCAGTAGGGGGGGGGCCGATGAGCAGTTCTTC.

This sequence joins TRBV28 and TRBJ2-2, with 7 bases fitting TRBD1. The CDR3 totals 16 residues. V gave up 5 bases and J gave up 10 bases; unmatched junction bases: 16. Germline V lookup: CDR1 MDHEN, CDR2 SYDVKM. The CDR3 loop is CASSTGTANTVSELFF. CDR3 nucleotides: TGTGCCAGCAGTACTGGGACAGCTAACACCGTATCGGAGCTGTTTTTT.

This chain connects TRBV7-2 to TRBJ2-3; a weak D match, TRBD2 (6 bases). This CDR3 comprises 17 residues. Germline loops: CDR1 SGHTA, CDR2 FQGNSA. With 8 bases removed from V and 0 bases from J, the gap between germline ends came to 21 bases. The CDR3 coding sequence is TGTGCCAGCCCCCCCTGTGGGAGGCCCACTAGCACAGATACGCAGTATTTT. As protein: CASPPCGRPTSTDTQYF.

The chain recombines TRBV5-1 with TRBJ2-5, with 7 positions matching TRBD2. V lost 2 bases to trimming and J lost 5 bases; unmatched junction nucleotides: 9. The CDR3 sequence is 15 residues long. Germline V gene lookup returns CDR1 SGHRS and CDR2 YFSETQ. The chain's CDR3 is CASSLASGGGETQYF. As DNA, the CDR3 is TGCGCCAGCAGCTTAGCTAGCGGAGGTGGTGAGACCCAGTACTTC.

The J gene is TRBJ1-1, the V gene TRBV7-8; D is unresolved. The CDR3 loop spans 14 amino acids. Germline CDR1 reads SGHVS; CDR2 reads FQNEAQ. V was trimmed by 2 bases and J by 1 base, leaving 8 bases between them. CDR3 region: CASSLLNGNTEAFF. The CDR3 bases are TGTGCCAGCAGCTTACTCAACGGGAACACTGAAGCTTTCTTT.

The rearrangement uses TRBV10-3 and TRBJ2-7; 12 bases match TRBD2. In germline, CDR1 is ENHRY, CDR2 SYGVKD. The CDR3 contains 15 residues. The V and J ends lost 6 bases and 4 bases, in that order; junction bases with no gene match: 7. CDR3 in amino acids: CAIRVPSGRAYEQYF. In DNA form, the CDR3 reads TGTGCCATCAGGGTTCCTAGCGGGAGGGCGTACGAGCAGTACTTC.

The chain joins TRBV15 to TRBJ2-3; the D gene is possibly TRBD2 (6 bases). Germline-derived CDR1 and CDR2 are LNHNV and YYDKDF (reference sequence). Trimming cost V 5 bases and J 2 bases, with 26 bases left between them. This CDR3 spans 19 amino acids. The CDR3 region is CATSDLGLDSGKITDTQYF. CDR3 nucleotides: TGTGCCACCAGCGACCTGGGCCTTGATAGCGGTAAAATCACAGATACGCAGTATTTT.

The rearrangement links TRBV6-5 to TRBJ2-7; 9 nucleotides align to TRBD2. V trimming: 4 bases; J trimming: 0 bases; junction bases outside the gene matches: 1. The CDR3 consists of 14 residues. Germline CDR1 is MNHEY and CDR2 is SVGAGI. CDR3 sequence: CASSWTSASYEQYF. DNA of the CDR3: TGTGCCAGCAGTTGGACTAGCGCCTCCTACGAGCAGTACTTC.

This clone was counted a few times. The V gene is TRBV10-3, the J gene TRBJ1-5, with 7 bases lining up with TRBD1. Germline loops: CDR1 ENHRY, CDR2 SYGVKD. The V and J ends lost 6 bases and 0 bases, in that order; junction bases with no gene match: 5. The CDR3 runs to 15 residues. The CDR3 nucleotides are TGTGCCATCAGCCCGGGACAGTATAGCAATCAGCCCCAGCATTTT. Encoded protein: CAISPGQYSNQPQHF.

Here the CDR3 reads CASSPGGSSYNEQFF. For the CDR3, the DNA is TGCGCCAGCAGCCCGGGGGGAAGCTCCTACAATGAGCAGTTCTTC. The V gene is TRBV4-1, the J gene TRBJ2-1, with 7 bases lining up with TRBD2. The CDR3 length is 15 residues. Trimming at V came to 4 bases and at J to 0 bases, leaving 3 bases not matched to a gene. From germline, CDR1 is MGHRA and CDR2 YSYEKL.

The chain carries TRBV2 and TRBJ1-1; D gene uncertain. Germline CDR1 SNHLY, CDR2 FYNNEI. This CDR3 is 13 amino acids long. V gave up 4 bases and J gave up 4 bases, with 10 bases separating them. CDR3 sequence (DNA): TGTGCCAGCAGTGTTCTTGAGGGCACTGAAGCTTTCTTT. Translated, it gives CASSVLEGTEAFF.

The V and J genes are TRBV18 and TRBJ1-5; D gene ambiguous. This CDR3 comprises 15 residues. The V gene lost 3 bases and the J gene lost 2 bases, with 11 bases spanning the gap. Germline CDR1 KGHSH, CDR2 LQKENI. The CDR3 spells CASSPGGNRNQPQHF. The DNA for the CDR3 is TGTGCCAGCTCACCGGGAGGGAATCGCAATCAGCCCCAGCATTTT.

The gene calls are TRBV18 and TRBJ2-7; the D gene is possibly TRBD2 (6 bases). Trimming shortened V by 3 bases and J by 3 bases, and 15 bases separated the two germline ends. CDR1 and CDR2 (germline): KGHSH, LQKENI. This CDR3 is built from 15 residues. DNA of the CDR3: TGTGCCAGCTCACCTAGCGGAGGACCCTACTACGAGCAGTACTTC. Its translation is CASSPSGGPYYEQYF.

V is TRBV5-3 and J is TRBJ2-5, with 9 positions matching TRBD2. TRBV5-3 is known as an ORF, though its function is uncertain. The trim removed 0 bases at V and 1 base at J, leaving 7 bases unmatched. The CDR3 covers 17 residues. CDR3 amino acids: CARSLELAGNLQETQYF. The DNA of the CDR3 is TGTGCCAGAAGCTTGGAACTAGCGGGCAACCTCCAAGAGACCCAGTACTTC.

The V gene is TRBV19, the J gene TRBJ2-5; D not resolved. The CDR3 spans 14 residues. From germline, CDR1 is LNHDA and CDR2 SQIVND (reference sequence). Trimming removed 5 bases at V and 3 bases at J, with 13 bases between. As DNA, the CDR3 is TGTGCCAGTAGTGTACTTGGCGGAGAAGAGACCCAGTACTTC. This codes for CASSVLGGEETQYF.

This clone has only one observation. The V call is TRBV15, the J call TRBJ2-5; D may be TRBD2 (6 bases). Trimming shortened V by 0 bases and J by 2 bases, and 7 bases separated the two germline ends. Germline values: CDR1 LNHNV, CDR2 YYDKDF (reference sequence). The CDR3 covers 14 residues. CDR3 bases: TGTGCCACCAGCAGAGATGGGGGGCAAGAGACCCAGTACTTC. Its protein product is CATSRDGGQETQYF. Together with reference TRBV15 and TRBJ2-5, the CDR3 gives the full variable domain: DAMVIQNPRYQVTQFGKPVTLSCSQTLNHNVMYWYQQKSSQAPKLLFHYYDKDFNNEADTPDNFQSRRPNTSFCFLDIRSPGLGDTAMYLCATSRDGGQETQYFGPGTRLLVL.

The CDR3, as DNA: TGTGCCAGTAAGCAGGGACAGGGAGCGAACACTGAAGCTTTCTTT. The encoded protein is CASKQGQGANTEAFF. V and J are TRBV19 and TRBJ1-1; 9 bases agree with TRBD1. Unmatched junction bases numbered 7, after V lost 7 bases and J lost 1 base. Germline values: CDR1 LNHDA, CDR2 SQIVND (reference sequence). The CDR3 contains 15 residues. Full variable domain (rest looked up from reference TRBV19 and TRBJ1-1): DGGITQSPKYLFRKEGQNVTLSCEQNLNHDAMYWYRQDPGQGLRLIYYSQIVNDFQKGDIAEGYSVSREKKESFPLTVTSAQKNPTAFYLCASKQGQGANTEAFFGQGTRLTVV.

The gene calls are TRBV5-1 and TRBJ1-2, with D perhaps matching TRBD1 (6 bases). Germline V gene data show CDR1 as SGHRS and CDR2 as YFSETQ. V was pared by 1 base and J by 7 bases, with 14 bases between. This CDR3 spans 14 amino acids. CDR3 loop: CASSLNRDAGGYTF. The CDR3 nucleotides read TGCGCCAGCAGCTTGAACAGGGATGCGGGTGGCTACACCTTC.

This rearrangement joins TRBV10-1 to TRBJ2-1, with 8 positions matching TRBD1. The length of the CDR3 is 14 residues. V lost 3 bases, J lost 8 bases, and 6 bases stayed unmatched. Germline CDR1 and CDR2: WNHNN and SYGVQD (reference sequence). CDR3 in amino acids: CASSDRGRFYEQFF. The CDR3 DNA reads as TGCGCCAGCAGTGACAGGGGGCGCTTTTATGAGCAGTTCTTC.

Here the CDR3 reads CAISRGLAGGNEQFF. DNA for the CDR3: TGTGCCATCAGCCGGGGACTAGCGGGAGGGAATGAGCAGTTCTTC. The rearrangement uses TRBV10-3 and TRBJ2-1, with 16 bases matching TRBD2. The germline V gene encodes CDR1 ENHRY and CDR2 SYGVKD. V shed 6 bases and J 7 bases; nucleotides not matched to a gene: 3. The CDR3 loop spans 15 amino acids.

The V gene is TRBV29-1, the J gene TRBJ1-1; D possibly corresponds to TRBD1 (5 bases). Germline V gene sequence: CDR1 SQVTM, CDR2 ANQGSEA. This CDR3 is 12 amino acids long. The V gene lost 6 bases and the J gene lost 1 base, with 9 bases spanning the gap. For the CDR3, the DNA is TGCAGCGTCGGCGGGGCGAACACTGAAGCTTTCTTT. It translates to CSVGGANTEAFF. Full variable domain (missing parts from reference TRBV29-1 and TRBJ1-1): SAVISQKPSRDICQRGTSLTIQCQVDSQVTMMFWYRQQPGQSLTLIATANQGSEATYESGFVIDKFPISRPNLTFSTLTVSNMSPEDSSIYLCSVGGANTEAFFGQGTRLTVV.

The chain is built from TRBV2 and TRBJ1-2; D gene uncertain. CDR1 is SNHLY, CDR2 FYNNEI, per germline. The CDR3 length is 13 residues. Trimming removed 1 base from V and 6 bases from J, with 9 bases in between. For the CDR3, the DNA is TGTGCCAGCAGTGAAGGGGAGCGGCATGGCTACACCTTC. Protein sequence: CASSEGERHGYTF. Looking up the rest from reference TRBV2 and TRBJ1-2 gives the full variable domain: EPEVTQTPSHQVTQMGQEVILRCVPISNHLYFYWYRQILGQKVEFLVSFYNNEISEKSEIFDDQFSVERPDGSNFTLKIRSTKLEDSAMYFCASSEGERHGYTFGSGTRLTVV.

This clone was counted only a few times. The chain recombines TRBV5-4 with TRBJ2-7; tentative D call: TRBD2 (6 bases). Trimming left V 2 bases short and J 2 bases short, with 8 bases between. Germline assignment: CDR1 SGHNT and CDR2 YYREEE (reference sequence). The CDR3 has 13 residues. The CDR3 region has the DNA TGTGCCAGCAGCTTCAGCGGGCCCTACGAGCAGTACTTC. Translated: CASSFSGPYEQYF. Full variable domain (outside the CDR3, taken from reference TRBV5-4 and TRBJ2-7): ETGVTQSPTHLIKTRGQQVTLRCSSQSGHNTVSWYQQALGQGPQFIFQYYREEENGRGNFPPRFSGLQFPNYSSELNVNALELDDSALYLCASSFSGPYEQYFGPGTRLTVT.